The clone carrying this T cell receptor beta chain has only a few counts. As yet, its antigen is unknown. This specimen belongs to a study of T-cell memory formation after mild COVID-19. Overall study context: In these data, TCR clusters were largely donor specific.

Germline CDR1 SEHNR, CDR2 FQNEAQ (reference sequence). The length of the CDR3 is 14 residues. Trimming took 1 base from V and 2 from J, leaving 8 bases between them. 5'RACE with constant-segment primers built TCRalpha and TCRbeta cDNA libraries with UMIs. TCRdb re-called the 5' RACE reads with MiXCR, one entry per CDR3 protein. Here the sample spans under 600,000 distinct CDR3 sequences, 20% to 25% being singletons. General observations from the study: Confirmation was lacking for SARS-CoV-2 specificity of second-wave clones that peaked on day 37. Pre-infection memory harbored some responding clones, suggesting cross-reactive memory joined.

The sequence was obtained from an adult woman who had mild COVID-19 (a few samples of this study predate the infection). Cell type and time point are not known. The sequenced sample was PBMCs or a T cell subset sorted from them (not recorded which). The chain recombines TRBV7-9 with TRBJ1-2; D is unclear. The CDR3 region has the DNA TGTGCCAGCAGCTTAGATCTACGGAACTATGGCTACACCTTC. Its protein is CASSLDLRNYGYTF.